This entry lists 22 T cell receptor beta chains sequenced from one sample in a study of response to subunit inactivated influenza vaccine. TCRdb independently ran MiXCR on the RT-PCR reads; one entry per CDR3 protein. The sample shows roughly 460,000 distinct CDR3 sequences, roughly 11% of them seen only once. The specimen comprised PBMCs from blood, sampled roughly 45 days after vaccination. All receptors derive from a man aged 50 to 59 who received an inactivated influenza vaccine.

The chain has TRBV5-1 and TRBJ2-7, with D possibly being TRBD1 (5 bases). CDR3 size: 14 residues. Germline V gene lookup returns CDR1 SGHRS and CDR2 YFSETQ. Deletions cut 4 bases from V and 3 bases from J, with 14 bases between. CDR3 sequence reads: CASSVHQGGYEQYF. In DNA form, the CDR3 reads TGCGCCAGCAGCGTTCACCAGGGTGGCTACGAGCAGTACTTC.

This clonotype showed up just a few times. The gene calls are TRBV7-2 and TRBJ2-3; D possibly corresponds to TRBD1 (6 bases). The length of the CDR3 is 14 residues. Looked up from germline, CDR1 is SGHTA and CDR2 is FQGNSA. Trimming removed 8 bases at V and 6 bases at J, with 18 bases between. CDR3: CASGQQGSADTQYF. Here the CDR3 DNA reads TGTGCCAGCGGGCAACAGGGAAGTGCCGATACGCAGTATTTT.

This clonotype was detected ten times or more. The genes are TRBV7-9 and TRBJ1-6, with unresolved D. Germline V gene data show CDR1 as SEHNR and CDR2 as FQNEAQ (reference sequence). The CDR3 is made up of 15 amino acids. Trimming left V 4 bases short and J 0 bases short, with 7 bases between. CDR3 amino acids: CASSSGGSYNSPLHF. In DNA, the CDR3 is TGTGCCAGCAGCTCAGGAGGCTCCTATAATTCACCCCTCCACTTT.

In this sample, this clonotype turned up a few times. The gene calls are TRBV4-3 and TRBJ1-2, with 10 bases aligning to TRBD1. Unmatched junction bases numbered 7, after V lost 4 bases and J lost 5 bases. The CDR3 has 15 amino acids. Germline V gene lookup returns CDR1 LGHNA and CDR2 YSLEER. The chain's CDR3 is CASSPGTGDVYGYTF. Written as DNA, the CDR3 is TGCGCCAGCAGCCCGGGGACAGGGGATGTTTATGGCTACACCTTC.

This clonotype has just a few counts. The V call is TRBV20-1, the J call TRBJ2-1; 10 bases align to TRBD2. V was pared by 4 bases and J by 7 bases, with 7 bases of the junction left unmatched. The CDR3 extends over 14 amino acids. Germline V CDR1 and CDR2: DFQATT, SNEGSKA (reference sequence). CDR3 in DNA: TGCAGTGCTACCCCGGGACTAGCGTTAAATGAGCAGTTCTTC. This codes for CSATPGLALNEQFF.

This chain joins TRBV15 and TRBJ2-5; maybe TRBD1 (6 bases). The CDR3 runs to 13 residues. From germline, CDR1 is LNHNV and CDR2 YYDKDF (reference sequence). V lost 1 base, J lost 13 bases, and 16 bases lay in between. CDR3 nucleotides: TGTGCCACCAGCAGAGTAACCCCGGGACATCTGTACTTC. Its protein product is CATSRVTPGHLYF.

This clonotype was counted at least ten times. V usage is TRBV20-1 and J usage is TRBJ2-7; D may be TRBD1 or TRBD2 (5 bases each). V lost 6 bases, J lost 6 bases, and 15 bases lay in between. In germline, CDR1 is DFQATT, CDR2 SNEGSKA (reference sequence). The CDR3 has 12 residues. This CDR3 reads CSAHPGPSEQYF. CDR3 nucleotide sequence: TGCAGTGCACATCCGGGGCCCTCCGAGCAGTACTTC.

V is TRBV2 and J is TRBJ1-5, with D hard to call. This CDR3 contains 14 residues. The germline V gene has CDR1 SNHLY and CDR2 FYNNEI. Trimming stripped 8 bases from V and 0 bases from J, with 11 bases between. CDR3 bases: TGTGCCAGCGCAACTACAGATAGCAATCAGCCCCAGCATTTT. Encoded protein: CASATTDSNQPQHF.

This clonotype was recorded many times. This rearrangement joins TRBV7-2 to TRBJ2-3; 12 bases map to TRBD2. V lost 5 bases to trimming and J lost 2 bases; unmatched junction nucleotides: 5. The CDR3 is 16 residues long. Germline CDR1 reads SGHTA; CDR2 reads FQGNSA. Here the CDR3 DNA reads TGTGCCAGCAGCCTACTAGCGGGAGGTACCACAGATACGCAGTATTTT. Translating it yields CASSLLAGGTTDTQYF.

Turning to this clonotype: A single base separates this from a much larger clone, so it may be a read error. DNA for the CDR3: TGTGCCAGCAGGACGGGGACTAGCGGGTGCTACGAGCAGTACTTC. It codes for CASRTGTSGCYEQYF. The rearrangement links TRBV6-1 to TRBJ2-7; 12 positions match TRBD2. V shed 6 bases and J 3 bases; nucleotides not matched to a gene: 6. This CDR3 comprises 15 residues. CDR1 and CDR2 from the germline V gene are MNHNS and SASEGT.

This rearrangement joins TRBV29-1 to TRBJ2-3; 8 positions agree with TRBD2. CDR1 is SQVTM and CDR2 is ANQGSEA in the germline V gene. Losses at the gene ends were 8 bases for V and 1 base for J; bases not matched to a gene: 5. The CDR3 loop spans 13 amino acids. CDR3 in DNA: TGCAGCTCTAGCGGGTCCGGCACAGATACGCAGTATTTT. Its protein is CSSSGSGTDTQYF.

This clonotype was found a few times. The V gene is TRBV7-9, the J gene TRBJ1-1, with D unclear. Germline values: CDR1 SEHNR, CDR2 FQNEAQ (reference sequence). V dropped 3 bases and J dropped 7 bases, with 9 bases sitting between them. The CDR3 length is 12 residues. DNA of the CDR3: TGTGCCAGCAGCTTGTCAGGTATTGAAGCTTTCTTT. This translates into CASSLSGIEAFF.

This clonotype was seen repeatedly, ten times or more. The chain combines TRBV6-2 or TRBV6-3 with TRBJ2-1; maybe TRBD1 (5 bases). V lost 7 bases and J lost 13, with 14 bases in between. Germline V gene lookup returns CDR1 MNHEY and CDR2 SVGEGT. This CDR3 comprises 11 residues. The CDR3 loop is CASMVSGLQFF. Written as DNA, the CDR3 is TGTGCCAGCATGGTGTCAGGGCTCCAGTTCTTC.

This clonotype was observed many times. The rearrangement uses TRBV6-1 and TRBJ2-1; the match to TRBD1 covers 8 bases. Unmatched junction bases numbered 9, after V lost 7 bases and J lost 7 bases. The CDR3 has 14 residues. CDR1 and CDR2 (germline): MNHNS, SASEGT. The CDR3 DNA reads as TGTGCCAGCAAGTCGACAGGGGAGAAAAATGAGCAGTTCTTC. It is translated as CASKSTGEKNEQFF.

This clonotype was observed a handful of times. This sequence joins TRBV7-2 and TRBJ2-1; possible D gene TRBD1, 6 bases. The CDR3 length is 16 residues. Trimming pared 0 bases from V and 8 bases from J, leaving 17 bases between. The germline gives CDR1 SGHTA, CDR2 FQGNSA. The CDR3 loop is CASSLAGAEATYEQFF. Here the CDR3 DNA reads TGTGCCAGCAGCTTAGCGGGGGCAGAAGCGACTTATGAGCAGTTCTTC.

This clonotype was detected only a few times. The J gene is TRBJ2-7, the V gene TRBV6-5, with TRBD1 as a possible D gene (7 bases). Trimming removed 0 bases at V and 1 base at J, with 16 bases between. Germline CDR1 is MNHEY and CDR2 is SVGAGI. This CDR3 is 17 amino acids long. CDR3 sequence reads: CASSYSVTGTSSYEQYF. The DNA of the CDR3 is TGTGCCAGCAGTTACTCGGTGACAGGGACTTCATCCTACGAGCAGTACTTC.

This clonotype was counted a few times. The chain couples TRBV7-8 to TRBJ1-4; D might be TRBD1 (6 bases). CDR3 length: 16 amino acids. V lost 1 base and J lost 13, with 22 bases in between. Per the germline V gene, CDR1 is SGHVS and CDR2 is FQNEAQ. DNA of the CDR3: TGTGCCAGCAGCTTAGTAGGGGGGGGAACCCAATCAATACTGTTTTTT. This encodes CASSLVGGGTQSILFF.

There are a few counts of this clonotype. The chain carries TRBV29-1 and TRBJ2-5; a weak D match, TRBD1 (6 bases). This CDR3 has 13 amino acids. Trimming stripped 4 bases from V and 3 bases from J, with 12 bases between. Looked up from germline, CDR1 is SQVTM and CDR2 is ANQGSEA. The CDR3 reads CSVVHGQKETQYF. The CDR3 DNA reads TGCAGCGTTGTTCATGGACAGAAAGAGACCCAGTACTTC.

V gene TRBV10-3 combines with J gene TRBJ2-7, with D possibly called TRBD1 or TRBD2 (5 bases each). The germline CDR1 and CDR2 sequences are ENHRY and SYGVKD. Trimming shortened V by 3 bases and J by 0 bases, and 24 bases separated the two germline ends. CDR3 length: 19 residues. The CDR3 coding sequence is TGTGCCATCAGTGATGGTGCTCTGGGCTTGGGACGGAGCTCCTACGAGCAGTACTTC. This sequence encodes CAISDGALGLGRSSYEQYF.

This clonotype has at least ten counts. V and J are TRBV29-1 and TRBJ2-1, with D possibly matching TRBD2 (5 bases). The CDR3 length is 14 residues. Looked up from germline, CDR1 is SQVTM and CDR2 is ANQGSEA. V was shortened by 5 bases and J by 0 bases, with 11 bases between the two germline ends. The CDR3 loop is CSVQAVTSYNEQFF. The CDR3 DNA reads as TGCAGCGTTCAAGCGGTGACCTCCTACAATGAGCAGTTCTTC.

The chain recombines TRBV2 with TRBJ2-3; 10 nucleotides match TRBD2. V gave up 6 bases and J gave up 2 bases; unmatched junction bases: 5. This CDR3 region has 15 residues. Looked up from germline, CDR1 is SNHLY and CDR2 is FYNNEI. CDR3: CASRGAGGLTDTQYF. DNA of the CDR3: TGTGCCAGCAGAGGAGCGGGGGGGCTCACAGATACGCAGTATTTT.

This clonotype has a handful of counts. The chain has TRBV9 and TRBJ2-3; TRBD2 matches at 12 bases. The V gene's germline CDR1 is SGDLS and CDR2 YYNGEE. CDR3 length: 16 amino acids. Trimming removed 2 bases from V and 8 bases from J; junction bases left unmatched: 9. In nucleotides, the CDR3 is TGTGCCAGCAGCGTCTCCCTAGCGGGGGGGAGTGGTACGCAGTATTTT. Translating it yields CASSVSLAGGSGTQYF.